This T cell receptor beta chain stems from a study of CD8+ T cells in alopecia areata. CDR1 SGDLS and CDR2 YYNGEE come from the germline V gene. This CDR3 spans 15 amino acids. The J segment lost 4 bases and the V segment lost 3 bases, leaving 5 bases of the junction unmatched. Indicated treatment: oral pan-JAK inhibitor, 5-10 mg twice daily. Extracted RNA was reverse transcribed into cDNA, the sequencing template. Some clones are missing from TCRdb's copy, which holds only in-frame ones; the method was immunoSEQ multiplex PCR. The sample includes around 110,000 clones, about four fifths of them seen just once.

Material: CD8+ T cells sorted from blood, obtained at week 24, from a patient treated with tofacitinib. J is TRBJ2-1 and V is TRBV9, with TRBD1 matching over 9 bases. The sequence derives from a human donor with alopecia areata. The CDR3 loop is CASSARDRAYNEQFF. CDR3 nucleotides: TGTGCCAGCAGCGCCCGGGACAGGGCGTACAATGAGCAGTTCTTC.